This T cell receptor beta chain was found in a study of T-cell reconstitution after alpha-beta-depleted transplantation in children. This clonotype has a count of ten or more. As yet, its antigen is unknown. Notes on the study in general: T-cell counts and diversity were attributed mostly to newly produced T cells one year after transplant. Several hundred graft clones that had expanded were reportedly the source of alpha-beta T cells about two months after transplant.

The library targeted TCRbeta and was prepared with unique molecular identifiers. TCRdb re-called the PCR reads with MiXCR, one entry per CDR3 protein. The profile shows 600,000 or so distinct CDR3 sequences, under 25% of them singletons. The CDR3 has 17 residues. Trimming removed 6 bases from V and 0 bases from J; junction bases left unmatched: 5. The chain couples TRBV12-3 or TRBV12-4 to TRBJ2-2; 12 nucleotides match TRBD2. Sequenced material: PBMCs, mostly from graft donor cells, taken 360 days after TCRalphabeta/CD19-depleted stem cell transplant. The clonotype originates from a boy under three years old who had a stem cell transplant for acute myeloid leukemia, so the T cells may come from the graft donor. The CDR3 sequence is CASSQPSGGANTGELFF. The CDR3 nucleotides read TGTGCCAGCAGCCAACCTAGCGGGGGGGCGAACACCGGGGAGCTGTTTTTT.